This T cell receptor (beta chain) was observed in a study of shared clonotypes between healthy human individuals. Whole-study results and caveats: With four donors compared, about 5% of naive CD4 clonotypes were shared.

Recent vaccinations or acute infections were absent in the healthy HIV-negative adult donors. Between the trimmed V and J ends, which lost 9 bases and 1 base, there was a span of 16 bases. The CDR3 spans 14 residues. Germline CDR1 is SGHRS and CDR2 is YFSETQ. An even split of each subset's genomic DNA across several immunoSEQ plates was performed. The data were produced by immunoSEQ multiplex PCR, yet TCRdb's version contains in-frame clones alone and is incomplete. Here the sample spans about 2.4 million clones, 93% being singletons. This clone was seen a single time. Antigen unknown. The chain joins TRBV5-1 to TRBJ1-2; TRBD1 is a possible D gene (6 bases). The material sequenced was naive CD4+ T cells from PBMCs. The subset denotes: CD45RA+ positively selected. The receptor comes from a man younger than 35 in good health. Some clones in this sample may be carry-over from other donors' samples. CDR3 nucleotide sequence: TGCGCCATCTCGAAGGCAGGGGATAACTATGGCTACACCTTC. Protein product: CAISKAGDNYGYTF. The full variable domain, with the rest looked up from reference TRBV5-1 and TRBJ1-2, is KAGVTQTPRYLIKTRGQQVTLSCSPISGHRSVSWYQQTPGQGLQFLFEYFSETQRNKGNFPGRFSGRQFSNSRSEMNVSTLELGDSALYLCAISKAGDNYGYTFGSGTRLTVV.